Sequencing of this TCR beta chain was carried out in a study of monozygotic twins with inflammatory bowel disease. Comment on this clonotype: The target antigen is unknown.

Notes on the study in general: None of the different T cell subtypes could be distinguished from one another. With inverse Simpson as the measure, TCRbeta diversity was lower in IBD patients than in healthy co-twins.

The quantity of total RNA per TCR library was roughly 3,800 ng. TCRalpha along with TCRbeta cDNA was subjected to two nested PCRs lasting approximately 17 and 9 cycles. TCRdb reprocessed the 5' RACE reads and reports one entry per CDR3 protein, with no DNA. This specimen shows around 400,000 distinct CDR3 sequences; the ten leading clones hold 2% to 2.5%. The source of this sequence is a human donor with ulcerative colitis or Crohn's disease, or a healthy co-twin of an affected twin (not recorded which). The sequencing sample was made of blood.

The CDR3 here is CATSRDFANYGYTF. This chain joins TRBV15 and TRBJ1-2. The length of the CDR3 is 14 residues. Per the germline V gene, CDR1 is LNHNV and CDR2 is YYDKDF (reference sequence).